This TCR beta chain was obtained from a study of shared clonotypes between healthy human individuals. Healthy and HIV-negative, the adult donors had no recent acute infections or vaccinations. This CDR3 contains 13 residues. CDR1 MDHEN and CDR2 SYDVKM come from the germline V gene. V lost 3 bases, J lost 1 base, and 6 bases lay in between. Study-wide results and limits: A small donor pool kept down the genetic and exposure-history diversity that was represented. Memory subsets generally showed lower estimated richness than naive subsets.

With regard to this clone: Its matching antigen is unknown. Distinct nucleotide sequences in the sample also encode this CDR3.

Splitting of each subset's genomic DNA was done evenly across several immunoSEQ plates. The assay was immunoSEQ multiplex PCR, and TCRdb's table has in-frame clones only and misses some. The sample holds 2.5 million or so clones, more than 80% seen once. The clonotype comes from a man between 18 and 29 years old in good health. Specimen: naive CD4+ T cells sorted from blood. Subset denoted: CD45RA+ positively selected. This chain links TRBV28 with TRBJ1-2; D gene uncertain. The CDR3 protein is CASSLAGNYGYTF. In DNA form, the CDR3 reads TGTGCCAGCAGTTTGGCCGGTAACTATGGCTACACCTTC.